This TCR beta chain was identified in a study of blood T cell repertoires in COVID-19. The study assigned cohorts using participant-reported clinical history. Two negative PCRs, clearance, or symptom resolution had been documented for recovered Cohort 3 donors. Per germline, CDR1 SNHLY and CDR2 FYNNEI. CDR3 length: 13 residues. V shed 3 bases and J shed 2 bases, with 7 bases lying between them. TCRdb's copy holds only in-frame clones and misses some; the assay was immunoSEQ multiplex PCR. The sample yields approximately 200,000 clones, around 82% seen once. This TCR was sampled from a man aged 35 to 55 who had recovered from COVID-19. Sequencing input: PBMCs or T cells enriched from blood (not recorded which). This rearrangement joins TRBV2 to TRBJ1-2; perhaps TRBD1 as D (5 bases). CDR3 in DNA: TGTGCCAGCAGTGACGCAGGGAACTATGGCTACACCTTC. Translation gives CASSDAGNYGYTF.